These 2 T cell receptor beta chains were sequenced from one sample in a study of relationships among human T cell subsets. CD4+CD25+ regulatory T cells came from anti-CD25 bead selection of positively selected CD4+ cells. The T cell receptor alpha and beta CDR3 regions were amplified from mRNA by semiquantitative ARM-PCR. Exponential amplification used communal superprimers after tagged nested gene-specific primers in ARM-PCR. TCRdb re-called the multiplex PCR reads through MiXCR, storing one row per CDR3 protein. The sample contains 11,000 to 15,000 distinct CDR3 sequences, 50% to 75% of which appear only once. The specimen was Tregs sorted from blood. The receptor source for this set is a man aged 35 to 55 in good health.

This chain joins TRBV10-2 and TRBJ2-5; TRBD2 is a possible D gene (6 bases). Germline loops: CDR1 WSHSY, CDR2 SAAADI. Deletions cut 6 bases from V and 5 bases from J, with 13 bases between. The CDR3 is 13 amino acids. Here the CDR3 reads CASSRASVETQYF. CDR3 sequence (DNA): TGCGCCAGCAGCAGGGCTAGCGTGGAGACCCAGTACTTC.

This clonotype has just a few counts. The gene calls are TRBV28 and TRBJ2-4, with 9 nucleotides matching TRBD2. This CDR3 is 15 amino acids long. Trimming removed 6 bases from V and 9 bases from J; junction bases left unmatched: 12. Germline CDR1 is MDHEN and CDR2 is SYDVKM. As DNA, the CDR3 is TGTGCCAGCAGGGCCTATATAGCGGGAGCTACCATTCAGTACTTC. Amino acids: CASRAYIAGATIQYF.